This TCR beta chain appears in the sequencing data of a study of blood T cell repertoires in COVID-19. The wider study: Some COVID-19 samples were acute and others convalescent; all came from the United States, Italy and Spain. Nucleic acid was either cDNA or gDNA, and it came from T cells, B-cell-depleted T cells, or PBMCs.

TCRdb's table, derived via immunoSEQ multiplex PCR, lists solely in-frame clones and lacks some. This sample has just over 150,000 clones, with 65% to 90% found just once. This clonotype was obtained from a woman in her 50s with acute or convalescent COVID-19. Sequencing was done on a sample of peripheral blood.

Here the CDR3 reads CASSPTGGGRGAPLHF. DNA for the CDR3: TGTGCCAGCTCACCCACGGGTGGAGGGAGAGGAGCACCCCTCCACTTT. This chain connects TRBV18 to TRBJ1-6; D unclear. The CDR3 extends over 16 amino acids. The germline V and J ends were trimmed by 3 bases and 11 bases, with 20 bases remaining between them. CDR1 and CDR2 (germline): KGHSH, LQKENI.